The 15 T cell receptor beta chains given below trace back to one sample, sequenced in a study of vaccination and CD4 T cells after COVID-19. Their target antigens are unknown. Sequencing of DNA taken from cultured CD4+ T cells relied on the Oncomine TCR Beta short-read assay. TCRdb re-analysed the PCR reads in MiXCR, keeping a single row per CDR3 protein. The profile covers approximately 15,000 distinct CDR3 sequences, with around 53% appearing a single time and 16% taken by the ten largest. Stated treatment: roughly ten-day PBMC culture with coronavirus spike peptide pools or control peptides (ViraFEST assay). The sequenced material came from CD4+ T cells from blood, cultured in vitro. These receptors were collected from a human donor who had recovered from COVID-19.

The genes are TRBV4-3 and TRBJ2-1, with unresolved D. V gave up 0 bases and J gave up 2 bases, with 8 bases separating them. CDR3 length: 15 amino acids. Germline V gives CDR1 LGHNA, CDR2 YSLEER. The CDR3 region has the DNA TGCGCCAGCAGCCAAGACCACTTGCCCTACAATGAGCAGTTCTTC. It encodes CASSQDHLPYNEQFF.

This clonotype occurred a few times. The chain couples TRBV2 to TRBJ2-1, with 9 bases aligning to TRBD2. CDR3 length equals 14 residues. Germline CDR1 and CDR2: SNHLY and FYNNEI. The J segment lost 7 bases and the V segment lost 6 bases, leaving 7 bases of the junction unmatched. The CDR3: CASSGTSGLNEQFF. The CDR3 region has the DNA TGTGCCAGCAGCGGAACTAGCGGGTTAAATGAGCAGTTCTTC.

This clonotype was seen a few times. The chain has TRBV20-1 and TRBJ1-6, with D possibly being TRBD1 (5 bases). V was pared by 3 bases and J by 8 bases, with 14 bases between. Germline CDR1 is DFQATT and CDR2 is SNEGSKA (reference sequence). The CDR3 extends over 14 amino acids. DNA of the CDR3: TGCAGTGCTAGCGACGAGGGGACCGATTCACCCCTCCACTTT. It yields the protein CSASDEGTDSPLHF.

Only a few counts were recorded for this clonotype. The gene calls are TRBV6-4 and TRBJ2-2, with 10 bases fitting TRBD1. Germline V gene sequence: CDR1 MRHNA, CDR2 SNTAGT. The CDR3 has 16 residues. The trim removed 6 bases at V and 7 bases at J, leaving 11 bases unmatched. The CDR3 DNA follows: TGTGCCAGCAGCTCCGGGACAGGGGATTTGAACGGGGAGCTGTTTTTT. Encoded protein: CASSSGTGDLNGELFF.

The chain employs TRBV20-1 and TRBJ2-7; D remains ambiguous. Trimming took off 4 bases at V and 2 bases at J, with 15 bases between the two ends. Looked up from germline, CDR1 is DFQATT and CDR2 is SNEGSKA (reference sequence). This CDR3 region has 14 residues. CDR3 sequence: CSAKSFSGTYEQYF. DNA of the CDR3: TGCAGTGCTAAGTCTTTTTCTGGCACCTACGAGCAGTACTTC.

The chain combines TRBV27 with TRBJ2-2; D unresolved. Germline V gives CDR1 MNHEY, CDR2 SMNVEV (reference sequence). The V and J ends lost 3 bases and 0 bases respectively, with 5 bases between them. This CDR3 comprises 14 residues. The CDR3 DNA follows: TGTGCCAGCAGTTTTCGGCCGAACACCGGGGAGCTGTTTTTT. Its translation: CASSFRPNTGELFF.

The V and J genes are TRBV11-2 and TRBJ2-7; TRBD1 matches 7 bases. This CDR3 has 14 residues. Germline values: CDR1 SGHAT, CDR2 FQNNGV. Trimming cost V 4 bases and J 3 bases; bases outside gene matches: 6. CDR3: CASSSRQGFYEQYF. CDR3 nucleotides: TGTGCCAGCAGCTCGCGACAGGGTTTCTACGAGCAGTACTTC.

This clonotype turned up a few times. The chain links TRBV10-3 to TRBJ1-6; D perhaps matches TRBD1 (6 bases). Germline CDR1 is ENHRY and CDR2 is SYGVKD. The CDR3 covers 14 residues. The V gene lost 10 bases and the J gene lost 7 bases, with 17 bases spanning the gap. The CDR3 DNA reads TGTGCCACCCAAGAGACAGGAGTCAATTCACCCCTCCACTTT. Its translation is CATQETGVNSPLHF.

The chain carries TRBV20-1 and TRBJ2-1, with a weak D call TRBD1 (5 bases). Trimming took 6 bases from V and 2 from J, leaving 23 bases between them. The CDR3 sequence is 17 residues long. Germline V gene data show CDR1 as DFQATT and CDR2 as SNEGSKA (reference sequence). CDR3 DNA sequence: TGCAGTGCAATAGGGCTCCTACCAGGGATAACCTACAATGAGCAGTTCTTC. This gives the protein CSAIGLLPGITYNEQFF.

The chain carries TRBV5-1 and TRBJ2-2, with 9 bases lining up with TRBD1. Germline assignment: CDR1 SGHRS and CDR2 YFSETQ. The trim removed 4 bases at V and 1 base at J, leaving 2 bases unmatched. This CDR3 is 15 amino acids long. The CDR3 region is CASSGGQGNTGELFF. CDR3 coding DNA: TGCGCCAGCAGCGGGGGACAGGGGAACACCGGGGAGCTGTTTTTT.

The chain recombines TRBV2 with TRBJ1-2; D might be TRBD1 (5 bases). V shed 5 bases and J shed 2 bases, with 15 bases lying between them. Germline assignment: CDR1 SNHLY and CDR2 FYNNEI. This CDR3 has 15 residues. DNA for the CDR3: TGTGCCAGCAGTAGCCAGCCGGGGGAAAACTATGGCTACACCTTC. It yields the protein CASSSQPGENYGYTF.

The gene calls are TRBV5-1 and TRBJ2-3; the D is unclear. CDR3 length: 13 residues. Trimming removed 0 bases from V and 6 bases from J, with 8 bases in between. CDR1 and CDR2 (germline): SGHRS, YFSETQ. CDR3 sequence reads: CASSLGVGDTQYF. In nucleotides, the CDR3 is TGCGCCAGCAGCTTGGGAGTTGGTGATACGCAGTATTTT.

The chain employs TRBV5-5 and TRBJ2-1; 10 nucleotides line up with TRBD2. The length of the CDR3 is 15 residues. Germline V gene data show CDR1 as SGHKS and CDR2 as YYEKEE (reference sequence). J was trimmed by 3 bases and V by 4 bases; bases with no gene match: 4. The DNA for the CDR3 is TGTGCCAGCAGCATAGGACTAGCGGACTACAATGAGCAGTTCTTC. This translates into CASSIGLADYNEQFF. Full variable domain (outside the CDR3, taken from reference TRBV5-5 and TRBJ2-1): DAGVTQSPTHLIKTRGQQVTLRCSPISGHKSVSWYQQVLGQGPQFIFQYYEKEERGRGNFPDRFSARQFPNYSSELNVNALLLGDSALYLCASSIGLADYNEQFFGPGTRLTVL.

The chain carries TRBV20-1 and TRBJ2-1; D remains ambiguous. The CDR3 runs 14 residues. Per germline, CDR1 DFQATT and CDR2 SNEGSKA (reference sequence). V gave up 4 bases and J gave up 6 bases, with 16 bases separating them. The CDR3, as DNA: TGCAGTGCTAATCGTCAGGTACAATTCAATGAGCAGTTCTTC. It encodes CSANRQVQFNEQFF.

This chain connects TRBV15 to TRBJ1-1; 10 bases align to TRBD1. There are 19 residues in the CDR3. Germline V lookup: CDR1 LNHNV, CDR2 YYDKDF (reference sequence). The ends lost 0 bases at V and 1 base at J; junction bases unmatched: 11. The CDR3, as DNA: TGTGCCACCAGCAGAGATGGGAGAGGACAGGGGGAGGCGAACACTGAAGCTTTCTTT. This codes for CATSRDGRGQGEANTEAFF.